This T cell receptor beta chain originates from a study of T cell repertoires in cytomegalovirus infection. Regarding the study as a whole: Clonotypes of TCR beta that were HLA-C-restricted and CMV-specific dominated the ex vivo response.

Trimming removed 3 bases at V and 5 bases at J, with 18 bases between. Looked up from germline, CDR1 is SGHAT and CDR2 is FQDESV (reference sequence). CDR3 size: 16 residues. TCRdb recomputed calls from the reads with MiXCR, one row per CDR3 protein. The sample lists 100,000 to 150,000 distinct CDR3 sequences; 20% to 30% were seen once. This clonotype was counted between two and nine times. As yet, its antigen is unknown. The rearrangement joins TRBV11-1 to TRBJ2-3; maybe TRBD1 (5 bases). Material: PBMCs, sequenced either directly or after in vitro stimulation (not recorded which). This sequence was found in a human donor in good health (CMV status not recorded). Some clones in this sample may be carry-over from other donors' samples. CDR3 protein: CASSLTRTRARDTQYF. In nucleotides, the CDR3 is TGTGCCAGCAGCTTGACAAGGACAAGGGCCCGAGATACGCAGTATTTT.